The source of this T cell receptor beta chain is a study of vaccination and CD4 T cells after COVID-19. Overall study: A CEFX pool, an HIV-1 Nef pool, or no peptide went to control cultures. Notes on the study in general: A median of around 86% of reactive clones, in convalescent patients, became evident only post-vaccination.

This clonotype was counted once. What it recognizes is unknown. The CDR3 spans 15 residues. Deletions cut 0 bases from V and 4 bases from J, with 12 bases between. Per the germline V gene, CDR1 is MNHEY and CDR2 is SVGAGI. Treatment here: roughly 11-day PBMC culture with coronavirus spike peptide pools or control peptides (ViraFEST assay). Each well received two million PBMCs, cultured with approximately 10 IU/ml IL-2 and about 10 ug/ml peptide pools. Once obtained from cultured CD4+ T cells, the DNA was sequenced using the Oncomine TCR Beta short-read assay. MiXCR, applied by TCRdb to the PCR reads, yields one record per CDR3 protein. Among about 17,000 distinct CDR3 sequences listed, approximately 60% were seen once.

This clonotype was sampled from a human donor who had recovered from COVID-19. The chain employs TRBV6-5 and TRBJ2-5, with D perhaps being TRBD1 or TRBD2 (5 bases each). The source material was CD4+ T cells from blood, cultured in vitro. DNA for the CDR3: TGTGCCAGCAGTTACTCGATGGGGGTACGAGAGACCCAGTACTTC. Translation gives CASSYSMGVRETQYF.